These T cell receptor beta chains were read from a single sample in a study of long-term antiretroviral therapy in people with HIV. TCRdb's table, derived via immunoSEQ multiplex PCR, lists solely in-frame clones and lacks some. The sample holds some 25,000 clones, just over 85% seen once. The source material was unsorted PBMCs, sampled more than 4.4 years after starting antiretroviral therapy. The source of these receptors is a man under 40 with HIV. The CDR3 runs from the conserved cysteine through the conserved F or W. A D gene is named only where the DNA matches it firmly. Clone size, where shown, is once, few, many, or a class for clones that have expanded.

TRBJ1-2 TRBV27 NA NA TGTGCCAGCAGTTCGCAAACTCCAGCCATCTATGGCTACACCTTC CASSSQTPAIYGYTF
TRBJ1-4 TRBV30 NA NA TGTGCCTGGAATGGGGACGAAACACGAAAACTGTTTTTT CAWNGDETRKLFF
TRBJ2-7 TRBV7-8 NA NA TGTGCCAGCATGGGGGGACATAACTACGAGCAGTACTTC CASMGGHNYEQYF
TRBJ2-7 TRBV5-4 NA NA TGTGCCAGCAGCTCCGTCCCCCGGGACGAGCAGTACTTC CASSSVPRDEQYF
TRBJ1-2 TRBV7-9 NA few TGTGCCAGCAGCTTAGCCGTCTATGGCTACACCTTC CASSLAVYGYTF
TRBJ2-3 TRBV7-2 TRBD2 NA TGTGCCACCGGGACTAGCGGGTCCACAGATACGCAGTATTTT CATGTSGSTDTQYF
TRBJ2-7 TRBV7-9 TRBD1 NA TGTGCCAGCAGCTTAGACGGGGACAGAACCTACGAGCAGTACTTC CASSLDGDRTYEQYF
TRBJ2-7 TRBV2 NA NA TGTGCCAGCAGGGAGGAGGGGGACCACTACGAGCAGTACTTC CASREEGDHYEQYF
TRBJ2-7 TRBV7-8 NA NA TGTGCCAGCAGCTTAGGGCCCAGAGGCGAGCAGTACTTC CASSLGPRGEQYF
TRBJ1-1 TRBV4-3 NA NA TGCGCCAGCAGCCCCGGTGGTGTCGACACTGAAGCTTTCTTT CASSPGGVDTEAFF
TRBJ2-7 TRBV5-5 NA NA TGTGCCAGCAGCTTCTACGGTCGGGTTTTCGAGCAGTACTTC CASSFYGRVFEQYF
TRBJ2-7 TRBV6-1 NA NA TGTGCCAGCAGAGATGGACCGTCCTACGAGCAGTACTTC CASRDGPSYEQYF
TRBJ2-4 TRBV13 TRBD2 NA TGTGCCAGCAGCACGGGCGGGAGAAACATTCAGTACTTC CASSTGGRNIQYF
TRBJ1-1 TRBV7-8 NA NA TGTGCCAGCAGCCCAAGGTGGGGGGCGGCGAACACTGAAGCTTTCTTT CASSPRWGAANTEAFF
TRBJ2-5 TRBV5-1 TRBD2 NA TGCGCCAGCAGCCCGTCCGCGGGGAGGGAAGAGACCCAGTACTTC CASSPSAGREETQYF
TRBJ2-7 TRBV7-8 NA NA TGTGCCAGCAGCTTAGTGGTGGCGGCCGAGCAGTACTTC CASSLVVAAEQYF
TRBJ2-3 TRBV7-2 NA NA TGTGCCAGCAGCTTAGTCCCAGCATCCCTTAGAACAGATACGCAGTATTTT CASSLVPASLRTDTQYF
TRBJ2-2 TRBV19 NA once TGTGCCAGTAGTACCGTGGTGGGAACCGGGGAGCTGTTTTTT CASSTVVGTGELFF
TRBJ2-5 TRBV4-2 TRBD2 NA TGTGCCAGCAGCCATTCGGCGGGGGGGCCGGAGACCCAGTACTTC CASSHSAGGPETQYF
TRBJ1-2 TRBV20-1 NA NA TGCAGTGCCACAGGGAGAGGCGGCTACACCTTC CSATGRGGYTF
TRBJ1-1 TRBV19 TRBD1 NA TGTGCCAGTAGTATGGACAGGGCCGTACACACTGAAGCTTTCTTT CASSMDRAVHTEAFF
TRBJ2-7 TRBV9 TRBD1 NA TGTGCCAGCAGCGCCCAACAGGGGCCCGTCTACGAGCAGTACTTC CASSAQQGPVYEQYF
TRBJ2-3 TRBV19 NA NA TGTGCCAGTGGAGCAGATACGCAGTATTTT CASGADTQYF